A single sample is the source of the 23 T cell receptor beta chains below, sequenced in a study of cytomegalovirus exposure and HLA in healthy donors. Measured with immunoSEQ multiplex PCR; TCRdb has only the in-frame clones, and not every one. The data contain over 200,000 clones, roughly 84% of them singletons. The source material was PBMCs. The source of these receptors is a woman aged 18 to 35 in good health and CMV-seropositive.

This rearrangement joins TRBV30 to TRBJ1-5; 7 bases line up with TRBD1. With 2 bases clipped from V and 0 bases from J, the junction kept 7 bases outside the gene matches. This CDR3 is 16 amino acids long. From germline, CDR1 is GTSNPN and CDR2 SVGIG (reference sequence). Written as DNA, the CDR3 is TGTGCCTGGAGTATGAGGGGGCAAATTAGCAATCAGCCCCAGCATTTT. Protein sequence: CAWSMRGQISNQPQHF.

The V gene is TRBV2, the J gene TRBJ2-1; 8 bases map to TRBD2. Germline V CDR1 and CDR2: SNHLY, FYNNEI. The V segment lost 8 bases and the J segment 15 bases; nucleotides outside the gene matches: 15. The CDR3 runs to 13 residues. CDR3 residues: CASALRERESRFF. CDR3 sequence (DNA): TGTGCCAGCGCCCTCCGGGAGCGGGAGTCTCGGTTCTTC.

The chain links TRBV10-3 to TRBJ2-2; TRBD2 aligns across 15 bases. The V gene's germline CDR1 is ENHRY and CDR2 SYGVKD. This CDR3 comprises 19 residues. J gave up 1 base and V 2 bases, and 5 bases lay outside the gene matches. The CDR3 loop reads CAISETMGLAGGNTGELFF. CDR3 sequence (DNA): TGTGCCATCAGTGAGACAATGGGACTAGCGGGAGGGAACACCGGGGAGCTGTTTTTT.

Points on this clone: One end of the junction varies from germline; a read error may be responsible. V usage is TRBV7-7 and J usage is TRBJ2-1; 14 positions match TRBD2. Germline CDR1 and CDR2: SSHAT and FNYEAQ (reference sequence). This CDR3 comprises 17 residues. This CDR3 reads CASSLGTSGSTYNEQFF. The CDR3, as DNA: TGTGCTAGCAGCTTAGGGACTAGCGGGAGTACCTACAATGAGCAGTTCTTC.

The chain employs TRBV29-1 and TRBJ2-3; 9 nucleotides align to TRBD1. CDR3 size: 15 residues. The germline V gene has CDR1 SQVTM and CDR2 ANQGSEA. With 5 bases clipped from V and 5 bases from J, the junction kept 11 bases outside the gene matches. The CDR3 region is CSVSGTGYLVDTQYF. Written as DNA, the CDR3 is TGCAGCGTTTCAGGGACAGGGTACTTGGTAGATACGCAGTATTTT.

The rearrangement links TRBV28 to TRBJ2-5; maybe TRBD2 (6 bases). The CDR3 length is 14 residues. Trimming took off 5 bases at V and 3 bases at J, with 13 bases between the two ends. Germline CDR1 MDHEN, CDR2 SYDVKM. The CDR3 nucleotides are TGTGCCAGCAGTACTCGACGGAGGGAAGAGACCCAGTACTTC. This encodes CASSTRRREETQYF.

In this sample, this clone turned up once. The chain joins TRBV7-9 to TRBJ2-7; TRBD2 matches at 8 bases. With V trimmed by 7 bases and J by 7 bases, 12 bases remained unmatched. There are 14 residues in the CDR3. Germline V gene data show CDR1 as SEHNR and CDR2 as FQNEAQ (reference sequence). The CDR3 reads CASTLPLAGREQYF. As DNA, the CDR3 is TGTGCCAGCACCCTCCCCTTAGCGGGAAGGGAGCAGTACTTC.

The chain recombines TRBV28 with TRBJ1-2; TRBD1 agrees at 8 bases. Trimming cost V 6 bases and J 7 bases; bases outside gene matches: 10. Per germline, CDR1 MDHEN and CDR2 SYDVKM. The CDR3 has 14 amino acids. The CDR3 nucleotides are TGTGCCAGCAGCCAGGACAGGGACCTTTCTGGCTACACCTTC. Its protein product is CASSQDRDLSGYTF.

This clone was picked up a small number of times. V and J are TRBV6-1 and TRBJ2-5, with a weak D call TRBD2 (5 bases). The V and J ends lost 6 bases and 0 bases respectively, with 14 bases between them. Germline CDR1 and CDR2: MNHNS and SASEGT. CDR3 size: 15 residues. As DNA, the CDR3 is TGTGCCAGCAGCCCCCTGACGGGAAACCAAGAGACCCAGTACTTC. Translating gives CASSPLTGNQETQYF.

This clone was seen a handful of times. The chain joins TRBV12-5 to TRBJ2-7; tentatively, D is TRBD2 (6 bases). V was shortened by 3 bases and J by 5 bases, with 11 bases between the two germline ends. Germline V gene lookup returns CDR1 LGHNT and CDR2 FRNRAP. This CDR3 spans 13 amino acids. This CDR3 reads CASGLLEGDEQYF. CDR3 bases: TGTGCTAGTGGTTTATTGGAGGGCGACGAGCAGTACTTC. The whole variable domain, filled in from reference TRBV12-5 and TRBJ2-7, reads DARVTQTPRHKVTEMGQEVTMRCQPILGHNTVFWYRQTMMQGLELLAYFRNRAPLDDSGMPKDRFSAEMPDATLATLKIQPSEPRDSAVYFCASGLLEGDEQYFGPGTRLTVT.

The chain combines TRBV27 with TRBJ1-2; D might be TRBD1 (6 bases). The CDR3 is 13 amino acids. Between the trimmed V and J ends, which lost 4 bases and 3 bases, there was a span of 9 bases. Germline lookup yields CDR1 MNHEY and CDR2 SMNVEV (reference sequence). The CDR3 reads CASSSGQHYGYTF. CDR3 in DNA: TGTGCCAGCAGTTCTGGACAGCACTATGGCTACACCTTC.

The genes are TRBV7-8 and TRBJ1-4; D call uncertain. V gave up 6 bases and J gave up 0 bases, with 14 bases separating them. The CDR3 totals 16 residues. CDR1 is SGHVS and CDR2 is FQNEAQ in the germline V gene. CDR3: CASRKLPGTTNEKLFF. For the CDR3, the DNA is TGTGCCAGCAGGAAACTCCCGGGAACAACTAATGAAAAACTGTTTTTT.

This clone was counted between two and nine times. V usage is TRBV6-1 and J usage is TRBJ2-2; TRBD1 agrees at 7 bases. The J segment lost 2 bases and the V segment lost 5 bases, leaving 5 bases of the junction unmatched. Germline CDR1 and CDR2: MNHNS and SASEGT. This CDR3 has 15 residues. The CDR3 spells CASSPDRANTGELFF. For the CDR3, the DNA is TGTGCCAGCAGTCCTGACAGGGCCAACACCGGGGAGCTGTTTTTT.

V gene TRBV14 combines with J gene TRBJ2-7, with D possibly matching TRBD2 (6 bases). This CDR3 is 13 amino acids long. The germline CDR1 and CDR2 sequences are SGHDN and FVKESK. Trimming cost V 6 bases and J 5 bases, with 14 bases left between them. Here the CDR3 reads CASSILARDEQYF. For the CDR3, the DNA is TGTGCCAGCAGTATTCTAGCGCGGGACGAGCAGTACTTC. The whole variable domain, filled in from reference TRBV14 and TRBJ2-7, reads EAGVTQFPSHSVIEKGQTVTLRCDPISGHDNLYWYRRVMGKEIKFLLHFVKESKQDESGMPNNRFLAERTGGTYSTLKVQPAELEDSGVYFCASSILARDEQYFGPGTRLTVT.

This clone was seen a handful of times. The chain links TRBV7-2 to TRBJ1-2; D unresolved. Between the trimmed V and J ends, which lost 1 base and 7 bases, there was a span of 10 bases. The CDR3 loop spans 13 amino acids. CDR1 and CDR2 (germline): SGHTA, FQGNSA. The CDR3 DNA reads TGTGCCAGCAGCTTAGGGCGGCTAAGTGGCTACACCTTC. Translated, it gives CASSLGRLSGYTF.

The chain employs TRBV27 and TRBJ2-7; 7 bases are a match to TRBD1. Germline CDR1 reads MNHEY; CDR2 reads SMNVEV (reference sequence). The trim removed 4 bases at V and 1 base at J, leaving 7 bases unmatched. The CDR3 runs to 15 residues. The CDR3 DNA is TGTGCCAGCAGTTACAGGGGCCAGGAATCCTACGAGCAGTACTTC. Translated: CASSYRGQESYEQYF.

The chain uses TRBV27 and TRBJ2-3; 8 positions match TRBD1. The germline V gene encodes CDR1 MNHEY and CDR2 SMNVEV (reference sequence). The trim removed 5 bases at V and 3 bases at J, leaving 13 bases unmatched. The CDR3 length is 17 residues. The chain's CDR3 is CASSPAPGQAGTDTQYF. The CDR3 DNA is TGTGCCAGCAGTCCTGCCCCGGGACAGGCCGGTACAGATACGCAGTATTTT.

This chain links TRBV28 with TRBJ2-2, with 12 bases fitting TRBD1. The trim removed 7 bases at V and 7 bases at J, leaving 10 bases unmatched. CDR1 and CDR2 (germline): MDHEN, SYDVKM. This CDR3 is 16 amino acids long. The DNA of the CDR3 is TGTGCCAGCAACCGCTCCGGGACAGGGGGCGGCGGGGAGCTGTTTTTT. The encoded protein is CASNRSGTGGGGELFF.

This clone was seen a single time. V usage is TRBV9 and J usage is TRBJ2-5, with 11 positions matching TRBD2. V gave up 3 bases and J gave up 5 bases; unmatched junction bases: 9. The CDR3 consists of 16 residues. CDR1 and CDR2 from the germline V gene are SGDLS and YYNGEE. The CDR3 reads CASSESSGRAFETQYF. The CDR3 DNA reads TGTGCCAGCAGCGAAAGTAGCGGGAGGGCCTTTGAGACCCAGTACTTC.

The rearrangement joins TRBV9 to TRBJ2-1; 8 bases fit TRBD1. The CDR3 is 13 residues long. After removal of 2 bases from V and 6 bases from J, the junction contained 1 base not matched to a gene. CDR1 SGDLS and CDR2 YYNGEE come from the germline V gene. For the CDR3, the DNA is TGTGCCAGCAGCGTCGGACAGGGCAATGAGCAGTTCTTC. Amino acids: CASSVGQGNEQFF. The variable domain in full, completed from reference TRBV9 and TRBJ2-1, reads DSGVTQTPKHLITATGQRVTLRCSPRSGDLSVYWYQQSLDQGLQFLIQYYNGEERAKGNILERFSAQQFPDLHSELNLSSLELGDSALYFCASSVGQGNEQFFGPGTRLTVL.

For the CDR3, the DNA is TGTGCCGACGCAGCGGAAACTAGCACAGATACGCAGTATTTT. This translates into CADAAETSTDTQYF. The gene calls are TRBV2 and TRBJ2-3; a weak D match, TRBD2 (5 bases). The V end lost 11 bases, the J end lost 0 bases, and 15 bases lay between the germline ends. This CDR3 has 14 amino acids. Per germline, CDR1 SNHLY and CDR2 FYNNEI.

The V gene is TRBV4-1, the J gene TRBJ2-7; TRBD2 matches 9 bases. The CDR3 is 15 residues long. Trimming took 1 base from V and 1 from J; bases not matched to a gene: 2. CDR1 and CDR2 from the germline V gene are MGHRA and YSYEKL. CDR3 amino acids: CASSQGLAASYEQYF. CDR3 coding DNA: TGCGCCAGCAGCCAAGGACTAGCGGCTTCCTACGAGCAGTACTTC.

This chain links TRBV7-9 with TRBJ1-4; TRBD1 agrees at 7 bases. J lost 4 bases, V lost 2 bases, and 7 bases had no gene match. This CDR3 has 16 residues. CDR1 and CDR2 (germline): SEHNR, FQNEAQ (reference sequence). This CDR3 reads CASSLSRQGDNEKLFF. The CDR3 DNA reads TGTGCCAGCAGCTTATCTAGACAGGGAGATAATGAAAAACTGTTTTTT.